What follows is one TCR beta chain and its context. Its specificity is not known. The data belong to a study of T cells in Graves' hyperthyroidism and ophthalmopathy. General study points: Ophthalmopathy and stable hyperthyroidism were separated by a 13 V-J model.

Germline loops: CDR1 SGDLS, CDR2 YYNGEE. Trimming took 2 bases from V and 0 from J; bases not matched to a gene: 4. The CDR3 sequence is 16 residues long. RNA transcripts served as the template for amplifying TCR beta CDR3 regions. HTBI primers drove first-round RT-PCR of the TCR CDR3. TCRdb recomputed calls from the multiplex PCR reads with MiXCR, one row per CDR3 protein. Of hundreds of thousands of distinct CDR3 sequences listed, around 17% are singletons. The receptor was derived from a woman between 18 and 29 years old with Graves' hyperthyroidism. The sequenced sample consisted of blood. The chain couples TRBV9 to TRBJ2-3; 9 positions match TRBD2. The CDR3 sequence is CASSVLSGGSTDTQYF. CDR3 nucleotide sequence: TGTGCCAGCAGCGTTCTGAGCGGGGGGAGCACAGATACGCAGTATTTT.